The present T cell receptor beta chain was sequenced within a study of T cell clonotyping in hematopoietic cell transplantation. Study conclusions and caveats: Broader posttransplant TCR repertoire diversity was predicted by graft donor and pretransplant recipient Inverse Simpson Index values.

Using immunoSEQ multiplex PCR, the repertoire was profiled, and TCRdb retains in-frame clones only, with some absent. In the table there are nearly 70,000 clones, roughly 93% of which are singletons. As regards this clone: The antigen remains undetermined.

The CDR3 contains 18 residues. V shed 5 bases and J shed 0 bases, with 17 bases lying between them. Germline V gives CDR1 MNHEY, CDR2 SMNVEV (reference sequence). The sample was peripheral blood mononuclear cells. The chain is built from TRBV27 and TRBJ2-6; no reliable D call. This receptor was obtained from a man aged 45-65 years in good health. Some clones in this sample may be carry-over from other donors' samples. The DNA of the CDR3 is TGTGCCAGCAGTGGCCCGCAGGTTTCCCCCTCTGGGGCCAACGTCCTGACTTTC. Encoded protein: CASSGPQVSPSGANVLTF.